Listed here is a single T cell receptor beta chain. The data originate from a study of blood T cell repertoires in COVID-19. Study-wide context: The analysed material was cDNA or gDNA that came from T cells, B-cell-depleted T cells, or PBMCs.

Sequencing was performed with immunoSEQ multiplex PCR; in TCRdb, only in-frame clones are kept and a portion is missing. This repertoire shows over 300,000 clones, approximately 85% found once; its top ten account for 7.2%. Trimming at V came to 3 bases and at J to 11 bases, leaving 14 bases not matched to a gene. Germline V gene data show CDR1 as GTSNPN and CDR2 as SVGIG (reference sequence). The CDR3 is 14 residues long. The receptor was derived from a human donor in a cohort sampled during active COVID-19. The specimen sequenced was peripheral blood. This sequence joins TRBV30 and TRBJ1-1, with TRBD1 matching 8 bases. This CDR3 reads CAWSRMSGGFGAFF. The CDR3, as DNA: TGTGCCTGGAGCCGAATGTCAGGGGGCTTCGGGGCTTTCTTT.